These 14 T cell receptor beta chains were sequenced from one sample in a study of cytomegalovirus exposure and HLA in healthy donors. Amplification used 60 Vbeta primers and 13 Jbeta primers. Assay used: immunoSEQ multiplex PCR; TCRdb lists only in-frame clones, some missing. The sample lists around 120,000 clones; around 74% were seen once. The sample was PBMCs. These receptors all stem from a man in his 60s in good health and CMV-seropositive.

V gene TRBV28 combines with J gene TRBJ1-1; D is possibly TRBD1 (6 bases). With 0 bases removed from V and 6 bases from J, the gap between germline ends came to 14 bases. This CDR3 spans 15 amino acids. Per the germline V gene, CDR1 is MDHEN and CDR2 is SYDVKM. The CDR3 coding sequence is TGTGCCAGCAGTTTATGGACAGGAAATCGGGCTGAAGCTTTCTTT. Translating gives CASSLWTGNRAEAFF.

V gene TRBV28 combines with J gene TRBJ2-7; 8 nucleotides match TRBD1. V gave up 2 bases and J gave up 8 bases; unmatched junction bases: 5. The CDR3 covers 13 residues. Looked up from germline, CDR1 is MDHEN and CDR2 is SYDVKM. CDR3 DNA sequence: TGTGCCAGCAGTTTAGGCAGGGGGCTTAAGCAGTACTTC. Residues: CASSLGRGLKQYF. Supplemented by reference TRBV28 and TRBJ2-7, the full variable domain reads DVKVTQSSRYLVKRTGEKVFLECVQDMDHENMFWYRQDPGLGLRLIYFSYDVKMKEKGDIPEGYSVSREKKERFSLILESASTNQTSMYLCASSLGRGLKQYFGPGTRLTVT.

The gene calls are TRBV7-2 and TRBJ1-1, with D possibly matching TRBD1 (6 bases). The CDR3 loop spans 15 amino acids. CDR1 and CDR2 (germline): SGHTA, FQGNSA. V was trimmed by 5 bases and J by 2 bases, leaving 15 bases between them. The CDR3, as DNA: TGTGCCAGCAGCACGGCAAAGACAGGAAACACTGAAGCTTTCTTT. Translated: CASSTAKTGNTEAFF.

The chain joins TRBV6-5 to TRBJ1-2, with 8 bases identical to TRBD1. Germline CDR1 is MNHEY and CDR2 is SVGAGI. The CDR3 has 14 amino acids. The V gene end was trimmed by 2 bases and the J gene end by 6 bases; junction bases not matched to a gene: 5. CDR3 nucleotides: TGTGCCAGCAGTTACGCAGGGGGCGCGAATGGCTACACCTTC. Its translation: CASSYAGGANGYTF.

The chain recombines TRBV19 with TRBJ1-2; no clear D gene. Trimming pared 6 bases from V and 4 bases from J, leaving 6 bases between. Germline V gene sequence: CDR1 LNHDA, CDR2 SQIVND (reference sequence). The CDR3 loop spans 11 amino acids. Here the CDR3 reads CASRASYGYTF. The DNA for the CDR3 is TGTGCCAGTAGGGCTTCCTATGGCTACACCTTC.

This clone was detected only once. This chain connects TRBV5-1 to TRBJ2-6, with D possibly being TRBD1 (6 bases). Germline-derived CDR1 and CDR2 are SGHRS and YFSETQ. This CDR3 is 19 amino acids long. The germline V and J ends were trimmed by 1 base and 1 base, with 18 bases remaining between them. The DNA of the CDR3 is TGCGCCAGCAGCTTGTCCGGGATTCAGGGGTTATCTGGGGCCAACGTCCTGACTTTC. Translating gives CASSLSGIQGLSGANVLTF.

CDR3 sequence reads: CASSPRLARTDTQYF. CDR3 nucleotide sequence: TGTGCCAGCAGCCCTAGACTAGCCCGCACAGATACGCAGTATTTT. The chain has TRBV7-3 and TRBJ2-3, with 7 positions matching TRBD2. V was pared by 5 bases and J by 1 base, with 6 bases of the junction left unmatched. Germline CDR1 is SGHTA and CDR2 is FQGTGA. The CDR3 consists of 15 residues.

The sample holds a few counts of this clone. This chain joins TRBV7-9 and TRBJ1-5; unclear D gene. The CDR3 spans 13 residues. Germline CDR1 and CDR2: SEHNR and FQNEAQ (reference sequence). Trimming stripped 3 bases from V and 7 bases from J, with 10 bases between. The DNA of the CDR3 is TGTGCCAGCAGCTTTTCCGGGAAGCAGCCCCAGCATTTT. Its protein is CASSFSGKQPQHF. Based on the CDR3 plus reference TRBV7-9 and TRBJ1-5, the full variable domain is DTGVSQNPRHKITKRGQNVTFRCDPISEHNRLYWYRQTLGQGPEFLTYFQNEAQLEKSRLLSDRFSAERPKGSFSTLEIQRTEQGDSAMYLCASSFSGKQPQHFGDGTRLSIL.

The rearrangement links TRBV6-5 to TRBJ1-1; no clear D gene. Germline CDR1 and CDR2: MNHEY and SVGAGI. V was trimmed by 0 bases and J by 1 base, leaving 12 bases between them. The CDR3 covers 16 residues. The CDR3, as DNA: TGTGCCAGCAGTTACTCGAATTGGGGAGCGAACACTGAAGCTTTCTTT. Translation: CASSYSNWGANTEAFF.

This clone was found a few times. V gene TRBV9 combines with J gene TRBJ1-4; D is possibly TRBD1 (6 bases). Germline CDR1 is SGDLS and CDR2 is YYNGEE. The V and J ends lost 3 bases and 6 bases respectively, with 12 bases between them. CDR3 length equals 14 residues. The DNA for the CDR3 is TGTGCCAGCAGCGGGACAGAGGGGCATGAAAAACTGTTTTTT. Translating it yields CASSGTEGHEKLFF. Together with reference TRBV9 and TRBJ1-4, the CDR3 gives the full variable domain: DSGVTQTPKHLITATGQRVTLRCSPRSGDLSVYWYQQSLDQGLQFLIQYYNGEERAKGNILERFSAQQFPDLHSELNLSSLELGDSALYFCASSGTEGHEKLFFGSGTQLSVL.

This clone was counted a single time. The identical CDR3 is also encoded by other nucleotide sequences in the sample. The chain links TRBV18 to TRBJ2-5; the match to TRBD1 covers 8 bases. The CDR3 is 13 residues long. The V and J ends lost 4 bases and 2 bases, in that order; junction bases with no gene match: 0. The germline CDR1 and CDR2 sequences are KGHSH and LQKENI. CDR3 region: CASSRDRQETQYF. DNA of the CDR3: TGTGCCAGCTCACGGGACAGGCAAGAGACCCAGTACTTC.

This rearrangement joins TRBV19 to TRBJ2-1; D call uncertain. CDR1 and CDR2 from the germline V gene are LNHDA and SQIVND (reference sequence). V gave up 5 bases and J gave up 5 bases, with 13 bases separating them. This CDR3 has 14 residues. The CDR3 bases are TGTGCCAGTAGTCAGCTAGATATGGACAATGAGCAGTTCTTC. It yields the protein CASSQLDMDNEQFF.

The J gene is TRBJ2-1, the V gene TRBV7-6; D is unclear. Trimming removed 4 bases at V and 0 bases at J, with 10 bases between. The CDR3 loop spans 15 amino acids. The germline V gene has CDR1 SGHVS and CDR2 FNYEAQ. This CDR3 is CASSSPLSSYNEQFF. CDR3 nucleotides: TGTGCCAGCAGCTCCCCACTAAGCTCCTACAATGAGCAGTTCTTC. Supplemented by reference TRBV7-6 and TRBJ2-1, the full variable domain reads GAGVSQSPRYKVTKRGQDVALRCDPISGHVSLYWYRQALGQGPEFLTYFNYEAQQDKSGLPNDRFSAERPEGSISTLTIQRTEQRDSAMYRCASSSPLSSYNEQFFGPGTRLTVL.

This clone was detected a few times. This chain links TRBV10-3 with TRBJ2-3; D not certain. This CDR3 contains 15 residues. Germline V gene lookup returns CDR1 ENHRY and CDR2 SYGVKD. Trimming cost V 3 bases and J 0 bases, with 10 bases left between them. The DNA for the CDR3 is TGTGCCATCAGTGACATGAAGACTAGCACAGATACGCAGTATTTT. It is translated as CAISDMKTSTDTQYF.